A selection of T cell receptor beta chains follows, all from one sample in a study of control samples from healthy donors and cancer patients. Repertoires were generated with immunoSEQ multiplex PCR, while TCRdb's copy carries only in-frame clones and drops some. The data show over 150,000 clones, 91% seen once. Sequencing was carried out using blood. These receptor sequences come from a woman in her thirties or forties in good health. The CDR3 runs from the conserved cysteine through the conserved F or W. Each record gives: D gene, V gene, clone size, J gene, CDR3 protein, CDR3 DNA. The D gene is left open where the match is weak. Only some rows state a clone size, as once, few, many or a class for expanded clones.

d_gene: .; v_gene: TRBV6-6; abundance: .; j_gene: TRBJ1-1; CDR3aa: CASSYMVNTEAFF; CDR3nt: TGTGCCAGCAGTTATATGGTGAACACTGAAGCTTTCTTT
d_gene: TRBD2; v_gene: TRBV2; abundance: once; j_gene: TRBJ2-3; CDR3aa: CATAVLASGGADTQYF; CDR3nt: TGTGCCACAGCAGTGTTGGCTAGCGGGGGAGCAGATACGCAGTATTTT
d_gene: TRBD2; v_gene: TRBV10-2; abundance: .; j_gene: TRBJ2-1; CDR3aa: CASKQRGGGEQFF; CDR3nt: TGCGCCAGCAAGCAGCGGGGGGGCGGTGAGCAGTTCTTC
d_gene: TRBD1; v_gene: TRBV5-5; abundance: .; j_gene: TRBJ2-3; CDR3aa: CASSQGQGPDTQYF; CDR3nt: TGTGCCAGCAGCCAGGGACAGGGTCCAGATACGCAGTATTTT
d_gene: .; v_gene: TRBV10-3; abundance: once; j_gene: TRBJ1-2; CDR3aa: CAISNSDYGYTF; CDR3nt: TGTGCCATCAGTAACAGTGACTATGGCTACACCTTC
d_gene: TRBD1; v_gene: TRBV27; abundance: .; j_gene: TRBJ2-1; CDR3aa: CASGSGTGASYNEQFF; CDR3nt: TGTGCCAGCGGCTCCGGGACAGGTGCTTCCTACAATGAGCAGTTCTTC
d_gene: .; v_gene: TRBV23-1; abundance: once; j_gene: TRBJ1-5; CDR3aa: CASSQSTGLYQPQHF; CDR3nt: TGCGCCAGCAGTCAATCCACAGGGCTTTATCAGCCCCAGCATTTT
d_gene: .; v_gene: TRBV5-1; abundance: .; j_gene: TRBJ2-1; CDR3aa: CASSLDSSYNEQFF; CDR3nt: TGCGCCAGCAGCTTGGATAGCTCCTACAATGAGCAGTTCTTC
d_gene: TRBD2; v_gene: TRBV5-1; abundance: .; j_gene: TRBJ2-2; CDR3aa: CASSPGHGGSGELFF; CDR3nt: TGCGCCAGCAGCCCTGGACACGGGGGGAGCGGGGAGCTGTTTTTT
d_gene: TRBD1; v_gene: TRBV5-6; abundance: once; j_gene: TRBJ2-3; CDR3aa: CASSWPRDRTTDTQYF; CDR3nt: TGTGCCAGCAGCTGGCCCAGGGACAGAACCACAGATACGCAGTATTTT
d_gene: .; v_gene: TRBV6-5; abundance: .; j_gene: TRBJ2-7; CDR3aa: CASSYNRQTYEQYF; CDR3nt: TGTGCCAGCAGTTACAATCGCCAAACCTACGAGCAGTACTTC
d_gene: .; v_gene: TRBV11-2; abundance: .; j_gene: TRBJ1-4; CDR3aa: CASSSYLNEKLFF; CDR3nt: TGTGCCAGCAGCTCCTACCTTAATGAAAAACTGTTTTTT
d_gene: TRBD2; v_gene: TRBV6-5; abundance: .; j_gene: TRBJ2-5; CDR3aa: CAISTSGGPETQYF; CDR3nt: TGTGCCATCTCGACTAGCGGGGGGCCAGAGACCCAGTACTTC
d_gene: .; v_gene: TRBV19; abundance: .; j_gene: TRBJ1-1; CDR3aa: CASSARVRYTEAFF; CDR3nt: TGTGCCAGTAGTGCCAGGGTGAGGTACACTGAAGCTTTCTTT
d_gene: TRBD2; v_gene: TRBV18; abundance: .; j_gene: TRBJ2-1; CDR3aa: CASSPSRGGPNEQFF; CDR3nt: TGTGCCAGCTCACCATCACGGGGGGGCCCCAATGAGCAGTTCTTC
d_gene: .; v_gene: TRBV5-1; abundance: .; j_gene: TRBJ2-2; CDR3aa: CASSLMSGRELFF; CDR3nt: TGCGCCAGCAGCTTAATGTCCGGGAGGGAGCTGTTTTTT
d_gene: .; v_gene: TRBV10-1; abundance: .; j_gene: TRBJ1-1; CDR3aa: CASSDPGRGDTEAFF; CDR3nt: TGCGCCAGCAGTGACCCAGGAAGGGGGGACACTGAAGCTTTCTTT
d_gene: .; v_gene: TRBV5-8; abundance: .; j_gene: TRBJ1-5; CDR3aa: CASSREVVLGNQPQHF; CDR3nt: TGTGCCAGCAGCCGGGAGGTCGTGCTGGGCAATCAGCCCCAGCATTTT
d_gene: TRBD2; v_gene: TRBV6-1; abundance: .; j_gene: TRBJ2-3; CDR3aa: CASSEMSGGLTDTQYF; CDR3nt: TGTGCCAGCAGTGAAATGAGCGGGGGGCTCACAGATACGCAGTATTTT
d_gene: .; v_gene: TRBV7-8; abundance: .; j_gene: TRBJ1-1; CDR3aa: CASSLSRGGIPEAFF; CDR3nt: TGTGCCAGCAGCTTATCCCGGGGGGGAATACCTGAAGCTTTCTTT
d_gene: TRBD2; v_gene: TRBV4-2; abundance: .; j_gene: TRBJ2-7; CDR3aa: CASSQPSSGGAVVEQYF; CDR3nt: TGTGCCAGCAGCCAGCCTAGTAGCGGGGGGGCTGTTGTCGAGCAGTACTTC
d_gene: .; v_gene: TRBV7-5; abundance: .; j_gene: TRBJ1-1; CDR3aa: CVRSLRGGDTEAFF; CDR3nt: TGTGTCAGAAGCTTACGGGGAGGGGACACTGAAGCTTTCTTT
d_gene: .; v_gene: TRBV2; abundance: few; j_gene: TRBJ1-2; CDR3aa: CASSDPRQGGTDGYTF; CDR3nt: TGTGCCAGCAGTGACCCTCGGCAGGGAGGTACAGATGGCTACACCTTC
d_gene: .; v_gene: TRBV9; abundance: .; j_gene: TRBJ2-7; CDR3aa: CASSLGTSYEQYF; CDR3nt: TGTGCCAGCAGCTTGGGGACAAGCTACGAGCAGTACTTC
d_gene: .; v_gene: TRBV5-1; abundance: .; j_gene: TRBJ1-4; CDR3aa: CASSLGGGTNEKLFF; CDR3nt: TGCGCCAGCAGCTTGGGAGGTGGGACCAATGAAAAACTGTTTTTT
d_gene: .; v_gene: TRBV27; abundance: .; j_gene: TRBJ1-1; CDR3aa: CASTGSGNTEAFF; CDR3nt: TGTGCCAGCACGGGCAGCGGGAACACTGAAGCTTTCTTT
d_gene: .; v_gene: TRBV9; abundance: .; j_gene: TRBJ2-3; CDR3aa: CASSASAGGTDTQYF; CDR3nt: TGTGCCAGCAGCGCATCTGCCGGGGGCACAGATACGCAGTATTTT
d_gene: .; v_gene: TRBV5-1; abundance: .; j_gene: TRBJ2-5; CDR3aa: CASTQGPQETQYF; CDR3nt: TGCGCCAGCACTCAGGGTCCCCAAGAGACCCAGTACTTC
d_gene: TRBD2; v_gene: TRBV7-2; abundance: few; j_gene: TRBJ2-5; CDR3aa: CASSLGVSGGHFETQYF; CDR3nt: TGTGCCAGCAGCTTAGGAGTTAGCGGGGGCCACTTTGAGACCCAGTACTTC
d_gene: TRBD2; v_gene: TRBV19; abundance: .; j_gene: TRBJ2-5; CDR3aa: CASSMGGGRETQYF; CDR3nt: TGTGCCAGTAGTATGGGGGGGGGTCGAGAGACCCAGTACTTC
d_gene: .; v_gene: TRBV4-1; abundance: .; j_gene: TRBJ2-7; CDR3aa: CASSRGGPYEQYF; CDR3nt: TGCGCCAGCAGCAGGGGAGGTCCCTACGAGCAGTACTTC
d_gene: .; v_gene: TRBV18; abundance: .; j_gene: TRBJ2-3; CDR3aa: CASSRGLPDTQYF; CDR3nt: TGTGCCAGCTCACGAGGGCTGCCGGATACGCAGTATTTT
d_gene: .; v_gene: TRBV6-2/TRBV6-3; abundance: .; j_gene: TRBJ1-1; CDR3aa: CASSSISGAEAFF; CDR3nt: TGTGCCAGCAGCTCCATATCGGGGGCAGAAGCTTTCTTT
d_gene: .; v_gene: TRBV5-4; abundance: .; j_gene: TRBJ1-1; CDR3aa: CASSFSGHTNTEAFF; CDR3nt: TGTGCCAGCAGCTTCTCGGGACATACGAACACTGAAGCTTTCTTT
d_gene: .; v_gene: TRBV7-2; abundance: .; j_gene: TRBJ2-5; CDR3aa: CASSYGGAPETQYF; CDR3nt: TGTGCCAGCAGCTATGGGGGGGCCCCAGAGACCCAGTACTTC
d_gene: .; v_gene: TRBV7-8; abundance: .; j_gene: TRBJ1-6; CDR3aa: CASSLVSGTTSPLHF; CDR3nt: TGTGCCAGCAGCTTAGTATCTGGGACGACTTCACCCCTCCACTTT
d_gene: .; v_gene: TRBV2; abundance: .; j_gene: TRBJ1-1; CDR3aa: CASKVGTEAFF; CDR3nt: TGTGCCTCCAAAGTTGGCACTGAAGCTTTCTTT
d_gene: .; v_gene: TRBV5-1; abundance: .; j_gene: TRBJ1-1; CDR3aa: CASSLAGGPATEAFF; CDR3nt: TGCGCCAGCAGCTTGGCTGGTGGTCCCGCCACTGAAGCTTTCTTT
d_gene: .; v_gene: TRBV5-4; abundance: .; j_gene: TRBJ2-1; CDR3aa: CASSLLSSYNEQFF; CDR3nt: TGTGCCAGCAGCTTGCTTAGCTCCTACAATGAGCAGTTCTTC
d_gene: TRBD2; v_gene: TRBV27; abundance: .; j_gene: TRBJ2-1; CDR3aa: CASSLSGGGAHEQFF; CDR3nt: TGTGCCAGCAGTTTATCCGGCGGGGGGGCCCATGAGCAGTTCTTC
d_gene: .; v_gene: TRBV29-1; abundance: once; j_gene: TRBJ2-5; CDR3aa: CSVRPQETQYF; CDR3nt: TGCAGCGTTCGACCCCAAGAGACCCAGTACTTC
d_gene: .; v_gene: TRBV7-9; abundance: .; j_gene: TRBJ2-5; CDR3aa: CASSSWDQETQYF; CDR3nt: TGTGCCAGCAGCTCCTGGGATCAAGAGACCCAGTACTTC
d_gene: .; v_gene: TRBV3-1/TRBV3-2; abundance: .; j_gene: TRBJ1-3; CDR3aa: CASSPRSLYSGNTIYF; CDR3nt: TGTGCCAGCAGCCCCCGCAGCCTATACTCTGGAAACACCATATATTTT
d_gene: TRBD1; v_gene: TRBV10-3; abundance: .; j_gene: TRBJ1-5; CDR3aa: CAISQDRVESNQPQHF; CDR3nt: TGTGCCATCAGTCAAGACAGGGTGGAGAGCAATCAGCCCCAGCATTTT
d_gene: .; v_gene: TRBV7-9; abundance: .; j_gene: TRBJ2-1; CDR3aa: CASSLTGAPYNEQFF; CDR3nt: TGTGCCAGCAGCTTAACGGGGGCCCCTTACAATGAGCAGTTCTTC
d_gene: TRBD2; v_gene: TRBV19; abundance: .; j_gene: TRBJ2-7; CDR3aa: CASSSGLAGYEQYF; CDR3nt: TGTGCCAGTAGTTCGGGACTAGCGGGCTACGAGCAGTACTTC
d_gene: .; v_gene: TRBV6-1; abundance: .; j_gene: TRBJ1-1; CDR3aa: CASSESLNTEAFF; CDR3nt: TGTGCCAGCAGTGAAAGTTTGAACACTGAAGCTTTCTTT
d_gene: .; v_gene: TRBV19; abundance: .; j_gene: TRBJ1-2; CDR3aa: CASSIQAGGYGYTF; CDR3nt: TGTGCCAGTAGTATACAGGCGGGTGGCTATGGCTACACCTTC